These 23 T cell receptor beta chains came from one sample sequenced in a study of blood T cell repertoires in COVID-19. Only in-frame clones appear in the TCRdb table, and some are missing; sequencing was by immunoSEQ multiplex PCR. The table shows 250,000 to 350,000 clones, with roughly 83% occurring only once. Sequenced: peripheral blood. These receptors were obtained from a human donor with COVID-19, enrolled during active disease. The donor label of this sample is uncertain.

This clone has only a few counts. The chain has TRBV4-1 and TRBJ2-1; 12 bases align to TRBD2. CDR3 length equals 16 residues. Germline V CDR1 and CDR2: MGHRA, YSYEKL. V was pared by 1 base and J by 15 bases, with 13 bases of the junction left unmatched. The CDR3 sequence: CASSQGIGLAGSGGFF. In DNA, the CDR3 is TGCGCCAGCAGCCAAGGGATAGGACTAGCGGGATCCGGGGGGTTCTTC.

This chain connects TRBV9 to TRBJ2-4; no definite D call. Germline CDR1 reads SGDLS; CDR2 reads YYNGEE. Deletions cut 0 bases from V and 0 bases from J, with 10 bases between. CDR3 length: 16 amino acids. The CDR3 coding sequence is TGTGCCAGCAGCGTAGGGTTCGCAGGAGCCAAAAACATTCAGTACTTC. Protein sequence: CASSVGFAGAKNIQYF.

The rearrangement uses TRBV24-1 and TRBJ2-1, with 9 bases identical to TRBD1. CDR3 size: 16 residues. Per the germline V gene, CDR1 is KGHDR and CDR2 is SFDVKD. The V segment lost 3 bases and the J segment 6 bases; nucleotides outside the gene matches: 8. In DNA, the CDR3 is TGTGCCACCAGTGATGACAGGGGGGTGGGCGGCAATGAGCAGTTCTTC. Translation: CATSDDRGVGGNEQFF.

The V and J genes are TRBV11-2 and TRBJ1-4; D might be TRBD1 (6 bases). With 6 bases removed from V and 3 bases from J, the gap between germline ends came to 11 bases. The germline V gene encodes CDR1 SGHAT and CDR2 FQNNGV. CDR3 length: 14 amino acids. CDR3 amino acids: CASRETGSNEKLFF. CDR3 in DNA: TGTGCCAGCAGAGAAACAGGGTCTAATGAAAAACTGTTTTTT.

The chain joins TRBV5-1 to TRBJ2-3, with D hard to call. Germline V gene data show CDR1 as SGHRS and CDR2 as YFSETQ. There are 14 residues in the CDR3. V was trimmed by 0 bases and J by 5 bases, leaving 10 bases between them. The CDR3 DNA sequence: TGCGCCAGCAGCTTGGGCGGTTCCAGAGATACGCAGTATTTT. Translated: CASSLGGSRDTQYF.

J is TRBJ2-3 and V is TRBV29-1; 8 positions agree with TRBD2. This CDR3 contains 14 residues. Unmatched junction bases numbered 3, after V lost 4 bases and J lost 0 bases. Germline V gene lookup returns CDR1 SQVTM and CDR2 ANQGSEA. The CDR3 reads CSVGLARSTDTQYF. In DNA, the CDR3 is TGCAGCGTTGGACTAGCGAGAAGCACAGATACGCAGTATTTT.

With regard to this clone: Other nucleotide sequences in the sample specify the same CDR3. The rearrangement joins TRBV3-1 (or the pseudogene TRBV3-2) to TRBJ2-7, with 9 bases matching TRBD2. Per the germline V gene, CDR1 is LGHDT and CDR2 is YNNKEL (reference sequence). Trimming at V came to 1 base and at J to 2 bases, leaving 3 bases not matched to a gene. The CDR3 runs 15 residues. Here the CDR3 reads CASSQGLAGPYEQYF. The CDR3 DNA reads as TGTGCCAGCAGCCAAGGCCTAGCGGGACCCTACGAGCAGTACTTC.

In DNA, the CDR3 is TGTGCCAGCAGTGAAATGACAGGGATTATGAACACTGAAGCTTTCTTT. This gives the protein CASSEMTGIMNTEAFF. The chain recombines TRBV6-1 with TRBJ1-1; the match to TRBD1 covers 7 bases. Losses at the gene ends were 2 bases for V and 0 bases for J; bases not matched to a gene: 6. Germline V gives CDR1 MNHNS, CDR2 SASEGT. This CDR3 comprises 16 residues.

This clone was observed once. This chain connects TRBV18 to TRBJ1-6, with 9 bases fitting TRBD1. The V segment lost 3 bases and the J segment 9 bases; nucleotides outside the gene matches: 12. This CDR3 has 17 amino acids. Germline V lookup: CDR1 KGHSH, CDR2 LQKENI. The CDR3 region is CASSPEGQGLSGSPLHF. The CDR3 coding sequence is TGTGCCAGCTCACCTGAGGGACAGGGATTATCTGGTTCACCCCTCCACTTT.

The genes are TRBV27 and TRBJ1-2; TRBD1 might be the D (6 bases). The CDR3 contains 14 residues. V dropped 2 bases and J dropped 3 bases, with 10 bases sitting between them. CDR1 is MNHEY, CDR2 SMNVEV, per germline (reference sequence). The CDR3 region has the DNA TGTGCCAGCAGTTTAACAGGGAACTACTATGGCTACACCTTC. Its protein is CASSLTGNYYGYTF.

The chain employs TRBV19 and TRBJ2-2; D may be TRBD1 (6 bases). CDR1 LNHDA and CDR2 SQIVND come from the germline V gene (reference sequence). The CDR3 sequence is 15 residues long. Trimming took off 4 bases at V and 7 bases at J, with 16 bases between the two ends. CDR3 nucleotides: TGTGCCAGTAGTAACCAGGGGATACAGGGCGGGGAGCTGTTTTTT. Encoded protein: CASSNQGIQGGELFF.

This clone turned up a few times. The rearrangement uses TRBV18 and TRBJ1-6; no clear D. Per germline, CDR1 KGHSH and CDR2 LQKENI. This CDR3 is 14 amino acids long. V was pared by 0 bases and J by 8 bases, with 8 bases between. This CDR3 reads CASSPPLGDSPLHF. CDR3 nucleotide sequence: TGTGCCAGCTCACCACCGCTGGGAGATTCACCCCTCCACTTT.

This chain uses TRBV10-2 with TRBJ1-1; 7 nucleotides line up with TRBD1. J gave up 0 bases and V 5 bases, and 6 bases lay outside the gene matches. The CDR3 is 15 residues long. Germline V CDR1 and CDR2: WSHSY, SAAADI. The CDR3 bases are TGCGCCAGCAGTTCCCAGGGGGGTATGAACACTGAAGCTTTCTTT. Encoded protein: CASSSQGGMNTEAFF.

The chain couples TRBV9 to TRBJ2-3; D is perhaps TRBD2 (6 bases). V lost 0 bases and J 1 base, leaving 9 bases between the germline ends. The CDR3 extends over 15 amino acids. The germline gives CDR1 SGDLS, CDR2 YYNGEE. The CDR3 DNA is TGTGCCAGCAGCGTAGAAATAGCGGGCACAGATACGCAGTATTTT. Its translation is CASSVEIAGTDTQYF. Variable domain in full (rest from reference TRBV9 and TRBJ2-3): DSGVTQTPKHLITATGQRVTLRCSPRSGDLSVYWYQQSLDQGLQFLIQYYNGEERAKGNILERFSAQQFPDLHSELNLSSLELGDSALYFCASSVEIAGTDTQYFGPGTRLTVL.

The V and J genes are TRBV30 and TRBJ2-7, with 8 nucleotides matching TRBD1. The CDR3 is made up of 14 amino acids. Unmatched junction bases numbered 6, after V lost 0 bases and J lost 5 bases. Germline CDR1 and CDR2: GTSNPN and SVGIG (reference sequence). The CDR3 spells CAWSVGGQVHEQYF. CDR3 nucleotide sequence: TGTGCCTGGAGTGTAGGGGGACAGGTTCACGAGCAGTACTTC.

This chain connects TRBV20-1 to TRBJ2-1, with 9 bases identical to TRBD2. V lost 3 bases, J lost 5 bases, and 5 bases stayed unmatched. This CDR3 is 14 amino acids long. CDR1 is DFQATT, CDR2 SNEGSKA, per germline (reference sequence). CDR3 amino acids: CSASKLAGNNEQFF. The CDR3 region has the DNA TGCAGTGCTAGTAAGCTAGCGGGAAACAATGAGCAGTTCTTC.

J is TRBJ2-1 and V is TRBV3-1 (or the pseudogene TRBV3-2), with 11 bases fitting TRBD1. Trimming took 4 bases from V and 6 from J; bases not matched to a gene: 11. Germline CDR1 LGHDT, CDR2 YNNKEL (reference sequence). The CDR3 spans 17 residues. The CDR3 loop is CASSRDLRDRGSNEQFF. In DNA form, the CDR3 reads TGTGCCAGCAGCCGGGACCTCCGGGACAGGGGGTCCAATGAGCAGTTCTTC.

The DNA of the CDR3 is TGTGCCAGCAGCTTACCCGGGGAGACTCTCCGACGTAATGAAAAACTGTTTTTT. It encodes CASSLPGETLRRNEKLFF. The V call is TRBV7-9, the J call TRBJ1-4; D remains unclear. Trimming stripped 2 bases from V and 4 bases from J, with 20 bases between. Per the germline V gene, CDR1 is SEHNR and CDR2 is FQNEAQ (reference sequence). This CDR3 contains 18 residues.

The V call is TRBV7-3, the J call TRBJ2-1, with 7 bases that match TRBD2. The germline CDR1 and CDR2 sequences are SGHTA and FQGTGA. The junction had 7 bases not matched to a gene; V was cut back by 5 bases and J by 9 bases. This CDR3 is 13 amino acids long. DNA for the CDR3: TGTGCCAGCAGCAAACTAAGGGAGGGTGAGCAGTTCTTC. This gives the protein CASSKLREGEQFF.

The chain carries TRBV6-1 and TRBJ1-5; D gene ambiguous. Germline CDR1 MNHNS, CDR2 SASEGT. V lost 1 base and J lost 6, with 10 bases in between. The CDR3 spans 14 residues. The CDR3 nucleotides are TGTGCCAGCAGTGAAGACAGCTTCGGTCAGCCCCAGCATTTT. Translated: CASSEDSFGQPQHF.

DNA for the CDR3: TGTGCCAGCAGCCGAAGGACTAGCGTAACCTACAATGAGCAGTTCTTC. Its translation is CASSRRTSVTYNEQFF. This chain uses TRBV11-2 with TRBJ2-1, with 9 nucleotides matching TRBD2. V dropped 5 bases and J dropped 2; count of bases not matched to a gene: 7. The CDR3 runs 16 residues. CDR1 is SGHAT, CDR2 FQNNGV, per germline.

Note on this clone: The sample contains more than one DNA sequence encoding this CDR3. The chain has TRBV18 and TRBJ1-1; TRBD1 agrees at 8 bases. Germline assignment: CDR1 KGHSH and CDR2 LQKENI. The V and J ends lost 5 bases and 4 bases, in that order; junction bases with no gene match: 3. The CDR3 consists of 13 residues. The CDR3 here is CASSLQGGTEAFF. The DNA of the CDR3 is TGTGCCAGCTCATTACAGGGGGGCACTGAAGCTTTCTTT.

The chain is built from TRBV11-2 and TRBJ2-7; 7 positions match TRBD1. V trimming: 5 bases; J trimming: 6 bases; junction bases outside the gene matches: 10. The CDR3 runs to 14 residues. CDR1 and CDR2 (germline): SGHAT, FQNNGV. This CDR3 reads CASSPATTGLEQYF. The CDR3 region has the DNA TGTGCCAGCAGCCCCGCGACGACAGGGCTCGAGCAGTACTTC.